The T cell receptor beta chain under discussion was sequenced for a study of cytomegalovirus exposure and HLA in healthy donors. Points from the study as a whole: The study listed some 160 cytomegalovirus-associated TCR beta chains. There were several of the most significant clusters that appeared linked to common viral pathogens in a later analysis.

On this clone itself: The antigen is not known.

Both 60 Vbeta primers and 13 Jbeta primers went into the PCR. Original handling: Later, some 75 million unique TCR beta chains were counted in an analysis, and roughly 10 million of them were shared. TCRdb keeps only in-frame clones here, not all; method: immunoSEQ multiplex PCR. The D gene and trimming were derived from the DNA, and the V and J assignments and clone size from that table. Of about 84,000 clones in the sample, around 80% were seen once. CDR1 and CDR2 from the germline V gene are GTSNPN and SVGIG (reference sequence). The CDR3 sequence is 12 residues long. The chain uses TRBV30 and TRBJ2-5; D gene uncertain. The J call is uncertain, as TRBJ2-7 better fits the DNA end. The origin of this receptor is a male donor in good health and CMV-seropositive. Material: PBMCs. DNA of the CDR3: TGTGCCTGGAGTAGACATTCCTACGAGCAGTACTTC. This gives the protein CAWSRHSYEQYF.